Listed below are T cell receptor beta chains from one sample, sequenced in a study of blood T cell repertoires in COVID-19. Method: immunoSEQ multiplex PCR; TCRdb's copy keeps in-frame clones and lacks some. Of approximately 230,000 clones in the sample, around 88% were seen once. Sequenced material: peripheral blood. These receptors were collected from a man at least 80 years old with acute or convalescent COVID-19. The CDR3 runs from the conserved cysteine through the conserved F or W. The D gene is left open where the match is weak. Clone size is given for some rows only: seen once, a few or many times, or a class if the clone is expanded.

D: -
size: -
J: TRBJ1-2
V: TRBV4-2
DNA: TGTGCCAGCAGCCAAGGGGCAGGGCCGAACTATGGCTACACCTTC
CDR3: CASSQGAGPNYGYTF

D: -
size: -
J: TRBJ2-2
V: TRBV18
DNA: TGTGCCAGCCGGCAGGGCCATTTCACCGGGGAGCTGTTTTTT
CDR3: CASRQGHFTGELFF

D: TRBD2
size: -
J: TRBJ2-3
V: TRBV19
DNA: TGTGCCAGTAGTATAAGAGGACTAGCGGCTGTTGCAGATACGCAGTATTTT
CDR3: CASSIRGLAAVADTQYF

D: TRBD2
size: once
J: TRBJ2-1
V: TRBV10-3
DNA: TGTGCCATCAGTGAACCGCGGACTAGCCGAAACAATGAGCAGTTCTTC
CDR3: CAISEPRTSRNNEQFF

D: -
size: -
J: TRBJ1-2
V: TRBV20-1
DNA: TGCAGTGCTAGAGAGGGCGGCTACACCTTC
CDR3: CSAREGGYTF

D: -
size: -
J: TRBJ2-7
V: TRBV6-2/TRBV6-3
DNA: TGTGCCAGCAGTTATGGCCGACGACATATCTACGAGCAGTACTTC
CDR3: CASSYGRRHIYEQYF

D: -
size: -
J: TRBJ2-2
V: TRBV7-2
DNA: TGTGCCAGCAGCTTAGGGGGGCGGCACGGGGAGCTGTTTTTT
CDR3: CASSLGGRHGELFF

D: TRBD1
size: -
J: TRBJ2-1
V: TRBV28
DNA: TGTGCCAGCAGTTTCTACAGGGGTTCCTACAATGAGCAGTTCTTC
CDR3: CASSFYRGSYNEQFF

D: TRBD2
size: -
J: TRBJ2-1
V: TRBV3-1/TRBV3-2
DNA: TGTGCCAGCAGCCCGGGACTAGCGGGGGATGAGCAGTTCTTC
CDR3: CASSPGLAGDEQFF

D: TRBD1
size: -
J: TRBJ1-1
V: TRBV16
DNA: TGTGCCAGCAGCCAATTACAGGGGGCGCCGGTCACTGAAGCTTTCTTT
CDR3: CASSQLQGAPVTEAFF

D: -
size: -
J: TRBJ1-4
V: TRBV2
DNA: TGTGCCAGCATGAGGGACATCAATGAAAAACTGTTTTTT
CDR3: CASMRDINEKLFF

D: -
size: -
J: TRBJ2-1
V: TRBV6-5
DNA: TGTGCCAGCAATCTAGCTGGCTACAATGAGCAGTTCTTC
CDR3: CASNLAGYNEQFF